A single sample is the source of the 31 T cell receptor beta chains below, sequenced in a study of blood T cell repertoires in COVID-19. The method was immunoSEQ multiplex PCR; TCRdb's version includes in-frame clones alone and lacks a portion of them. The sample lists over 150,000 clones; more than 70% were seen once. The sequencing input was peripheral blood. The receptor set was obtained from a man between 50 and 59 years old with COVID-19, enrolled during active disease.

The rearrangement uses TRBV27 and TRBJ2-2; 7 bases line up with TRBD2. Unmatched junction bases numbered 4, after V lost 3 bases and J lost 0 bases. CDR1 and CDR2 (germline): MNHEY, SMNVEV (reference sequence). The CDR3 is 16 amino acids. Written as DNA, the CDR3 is TGTGCCAGCAGTTTCAGGACTAGGGCGAACACCGGGGAGCTGTTTTTT. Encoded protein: CASSFRTRANTGELFF.

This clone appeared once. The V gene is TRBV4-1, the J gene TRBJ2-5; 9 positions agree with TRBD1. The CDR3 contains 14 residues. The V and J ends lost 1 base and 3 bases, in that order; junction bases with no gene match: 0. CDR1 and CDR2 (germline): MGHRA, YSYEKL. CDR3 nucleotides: TGCGCCAGCAGCCAAGGGACAGGGGAAGAGACCCAGTACTTC. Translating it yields CASSQGTGEETQYF.

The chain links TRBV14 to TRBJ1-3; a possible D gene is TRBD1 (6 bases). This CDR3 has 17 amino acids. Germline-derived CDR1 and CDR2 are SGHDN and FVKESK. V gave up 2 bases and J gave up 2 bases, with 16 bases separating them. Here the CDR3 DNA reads TGTGCCAGCAGCCAAAAGTTTTTGGGGGCAGCTGGAAACACCATATATTTT. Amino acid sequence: CASSQKFLGAAGNTIYF.

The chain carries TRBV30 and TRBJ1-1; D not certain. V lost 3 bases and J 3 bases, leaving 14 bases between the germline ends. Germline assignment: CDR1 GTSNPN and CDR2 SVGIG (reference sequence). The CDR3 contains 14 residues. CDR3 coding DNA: TGTGCCTGGAGGAGCCTCGGCCGGGACACTGAAGCTTTCTTT. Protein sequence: CAWRSLGRDTEAFF.

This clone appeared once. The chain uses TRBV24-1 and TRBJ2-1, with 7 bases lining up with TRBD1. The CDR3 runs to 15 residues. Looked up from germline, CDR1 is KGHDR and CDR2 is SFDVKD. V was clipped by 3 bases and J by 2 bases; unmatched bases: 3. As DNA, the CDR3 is TGTGCCACCAGTGATCCGGGACAGCCCTACAATGAGCAGTTCTTC. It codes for CATSDPGQPYNEQFF.

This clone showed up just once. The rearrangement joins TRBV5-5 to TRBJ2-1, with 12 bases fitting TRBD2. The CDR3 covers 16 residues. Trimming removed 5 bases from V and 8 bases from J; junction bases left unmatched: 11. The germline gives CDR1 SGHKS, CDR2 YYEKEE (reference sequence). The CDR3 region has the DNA TGTGCCAGCAGGGAAAAAAGACTAGCGGGAGACCATGAGCAGTTCTTC. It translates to CASREKRLAGDHEQFF.

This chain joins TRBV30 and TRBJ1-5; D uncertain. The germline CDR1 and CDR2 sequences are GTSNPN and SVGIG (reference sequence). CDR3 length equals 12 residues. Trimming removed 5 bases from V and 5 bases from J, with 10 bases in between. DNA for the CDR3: TGTGCCTGGGGAAAGGGAGATCAGCCCCAGCATTTT. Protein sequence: CAWGKGDQPQHF.

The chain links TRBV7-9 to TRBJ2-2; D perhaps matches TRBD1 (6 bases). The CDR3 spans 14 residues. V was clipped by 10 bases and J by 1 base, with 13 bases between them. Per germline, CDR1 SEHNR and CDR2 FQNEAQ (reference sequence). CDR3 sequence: CAIKLTGNTGELFF. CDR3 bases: TGTGCCATCAAACTGACAGGGAACACCGGGGAGCTGTTTTTT.

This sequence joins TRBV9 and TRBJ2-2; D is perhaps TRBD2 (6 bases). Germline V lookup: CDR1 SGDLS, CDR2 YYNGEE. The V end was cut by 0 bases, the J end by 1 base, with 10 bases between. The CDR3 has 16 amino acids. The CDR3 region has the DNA TGTGCCAGCAGCGTAGCAGGGAGGAGGAACACCGGGGAGCTGTTTTTT. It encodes CASSVAGRRNTGELFF.

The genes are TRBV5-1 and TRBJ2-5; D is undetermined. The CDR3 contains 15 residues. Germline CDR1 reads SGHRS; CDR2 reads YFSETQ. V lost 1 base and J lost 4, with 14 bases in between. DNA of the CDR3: TGCGCCAGCAGCTTGTTTGCCGACTTGGGAGAGACCCAGTACTTC. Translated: CASSLFADLGETQYF.

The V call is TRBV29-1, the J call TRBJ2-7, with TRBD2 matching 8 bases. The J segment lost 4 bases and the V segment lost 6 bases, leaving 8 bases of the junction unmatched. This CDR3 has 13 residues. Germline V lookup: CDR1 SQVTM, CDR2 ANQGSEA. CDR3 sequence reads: CSVSGGGSYEQYF. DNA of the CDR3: TGCAGCGTCTCCGGGGGGGGGTCTTACGAGCAGTACTTC.

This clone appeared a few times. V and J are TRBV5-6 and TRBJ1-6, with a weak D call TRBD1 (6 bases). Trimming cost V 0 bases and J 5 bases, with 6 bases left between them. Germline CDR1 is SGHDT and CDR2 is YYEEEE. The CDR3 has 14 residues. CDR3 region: CASSLAGDNSPLHF. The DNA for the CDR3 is TGTGCCAGCAGCTTGGCAGGGGATAATTCACCCCTCCACTTT.

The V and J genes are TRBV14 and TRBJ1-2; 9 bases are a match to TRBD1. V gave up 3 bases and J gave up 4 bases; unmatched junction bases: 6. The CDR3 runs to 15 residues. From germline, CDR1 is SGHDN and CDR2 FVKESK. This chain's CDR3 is CASSHHGTGFYGYTF. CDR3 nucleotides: TGTGCCAGCAGCCACCACGGGACAGGGTTCTATGGCTACACCTTC. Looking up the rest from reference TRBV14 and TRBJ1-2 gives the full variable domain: EAGVTQFPSHSVIEKGQTVTLRCDPISGHDNLYWYRRVMGKEIKFLLHFVKESKQDESGMPNNRFLAERTGGTYSTLKVQPAELEDSGVYFCASSHHGTGFYGYTFGSGTRLTVV.

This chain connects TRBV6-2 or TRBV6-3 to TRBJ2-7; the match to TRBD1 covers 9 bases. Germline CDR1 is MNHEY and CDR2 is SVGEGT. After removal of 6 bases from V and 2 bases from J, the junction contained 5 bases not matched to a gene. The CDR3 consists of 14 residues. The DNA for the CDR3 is TGTGCCAGCAGCTCGGGACAGGGAACCTACGAGCAGTACTTC. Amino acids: CASSSGQGTYEQYF.

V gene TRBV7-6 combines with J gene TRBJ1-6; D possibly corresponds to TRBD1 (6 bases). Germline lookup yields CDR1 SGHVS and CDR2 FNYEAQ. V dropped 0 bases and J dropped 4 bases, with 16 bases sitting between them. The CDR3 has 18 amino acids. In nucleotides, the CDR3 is TGTGCCAGCAGCTTAGCCTCCTCGGACAGCGATTATAATTCACCCCTCCACTTT. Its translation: CASSLASSDSDYNSPLHF.

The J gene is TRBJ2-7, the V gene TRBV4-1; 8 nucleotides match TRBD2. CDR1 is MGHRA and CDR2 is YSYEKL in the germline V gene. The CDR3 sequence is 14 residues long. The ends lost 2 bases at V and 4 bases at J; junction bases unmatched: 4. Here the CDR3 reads CASSQNRGGYEQYF. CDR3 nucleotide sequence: TGCGCCAGCAGCCAAAATCGGGGGGGATACGAGCAGTACTTC.

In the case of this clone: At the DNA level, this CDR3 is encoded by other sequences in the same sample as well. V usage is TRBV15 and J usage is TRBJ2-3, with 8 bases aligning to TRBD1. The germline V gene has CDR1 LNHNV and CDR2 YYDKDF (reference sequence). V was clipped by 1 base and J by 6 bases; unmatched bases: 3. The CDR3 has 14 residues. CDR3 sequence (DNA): TGTGCCACCAGCAGAGGACAGGGGTTGGATACGCAGTATTTT. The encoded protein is CATSRGQGLDTQYF.

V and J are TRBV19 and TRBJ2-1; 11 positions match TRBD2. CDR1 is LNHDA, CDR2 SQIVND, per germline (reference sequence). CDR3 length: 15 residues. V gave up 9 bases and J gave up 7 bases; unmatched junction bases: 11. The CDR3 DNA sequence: TGTGCCAGCCGGGATAGCGGGGGGGCGAGGAATGAGCAGTTCTTC. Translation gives CASRDSGGARNEQFF.

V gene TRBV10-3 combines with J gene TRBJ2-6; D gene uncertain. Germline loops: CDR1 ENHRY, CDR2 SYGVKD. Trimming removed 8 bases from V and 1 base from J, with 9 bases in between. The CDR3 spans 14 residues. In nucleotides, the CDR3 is TGTGCCATCTCCTCAGGTTCTGGGGCCAACGTCCTGACTTTC. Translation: CAISSGSGANVLTF.

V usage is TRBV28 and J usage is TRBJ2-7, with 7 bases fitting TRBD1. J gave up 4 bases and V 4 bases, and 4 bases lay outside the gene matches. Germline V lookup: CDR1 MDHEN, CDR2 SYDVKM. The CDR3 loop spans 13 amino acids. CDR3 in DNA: TGTGCCAGCAGTTCCGCGGACAGGTACGAGCAGTACTTC. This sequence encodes CASSSADRYEQYF.

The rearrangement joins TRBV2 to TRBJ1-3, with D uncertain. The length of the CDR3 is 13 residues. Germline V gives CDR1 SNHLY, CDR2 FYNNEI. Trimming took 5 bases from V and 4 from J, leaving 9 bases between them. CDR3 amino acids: CASSPGEGNTIYF. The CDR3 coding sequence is TGTGCCAGCAGTCCCGGGGAAGGAAACACCATATATTTT.

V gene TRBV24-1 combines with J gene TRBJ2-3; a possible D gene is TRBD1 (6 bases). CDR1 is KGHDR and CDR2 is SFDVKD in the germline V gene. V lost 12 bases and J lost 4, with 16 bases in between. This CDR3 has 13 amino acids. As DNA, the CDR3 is TGTGCCGCCGCTTCCCGACAGGCAGATACGCAGTATTTT. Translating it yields CAAASRQADTQYF.

The CDR3: CASSSHGRASSSYNSPLHF. In DNA, the CDR3 is TGTGCCAGCAGTTCCCATGGGAGGGCCTCGAGCTCCTATAATTCACCCCTCCACTTT. V and J are TRBV28 and TRBJ1-6; unclear D gene. Looked up from germline, CDR1 is MDHEN and CDR2 is SYDVKM. Trimming left V 4 bases short and J 0 bases short, with 19 bases between. The CDR3 is made up of 19 amino acids.

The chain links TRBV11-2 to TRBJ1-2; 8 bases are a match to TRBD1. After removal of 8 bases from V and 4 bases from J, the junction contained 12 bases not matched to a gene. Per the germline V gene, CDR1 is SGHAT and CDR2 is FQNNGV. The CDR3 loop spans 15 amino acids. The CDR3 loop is CASGESTGVAYGYTF. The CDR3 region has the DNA TGTGCCAGCGGGGAATCGACAGGGGTCGCCTATGGCTACACCTTC. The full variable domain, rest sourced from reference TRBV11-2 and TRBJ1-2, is EAGVAQSPRYKIIEKRQSVAFWCNPISGHATLYWYQQILGQGPKLLIQFQNNGVVDDSQLPKDRFSAERLKGVDSTLKIQPAKLEDSAVYLCASGESTGVAYGYTFGSGTRLTVV.

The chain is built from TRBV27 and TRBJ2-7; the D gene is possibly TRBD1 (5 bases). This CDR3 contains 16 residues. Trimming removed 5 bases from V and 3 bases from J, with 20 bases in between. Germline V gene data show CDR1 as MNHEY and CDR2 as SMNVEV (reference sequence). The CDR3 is CASSIGSGLFVYEQYF. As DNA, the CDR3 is TGTGCCAGCAGTATAGGATCAGGGTTGTTCGTCTACGAGCAGTACTTC.

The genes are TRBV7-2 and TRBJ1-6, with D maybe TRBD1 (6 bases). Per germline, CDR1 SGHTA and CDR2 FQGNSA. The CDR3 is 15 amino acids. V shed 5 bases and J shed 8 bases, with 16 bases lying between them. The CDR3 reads CASSVDSLGYSPLHF. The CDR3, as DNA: TGTGCCAGCAGCGTGGACAGCCTTGGGTATTCACCCCTCCACTTT.

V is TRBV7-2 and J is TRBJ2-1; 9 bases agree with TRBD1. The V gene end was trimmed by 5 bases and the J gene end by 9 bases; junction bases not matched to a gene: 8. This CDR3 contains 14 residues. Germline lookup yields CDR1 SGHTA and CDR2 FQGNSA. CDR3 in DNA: TGTGCCAGCAGCCCCTGGACAGGGGAGGGTGAGCAGTTCTTC. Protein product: CASSPWTGEGEQFF.

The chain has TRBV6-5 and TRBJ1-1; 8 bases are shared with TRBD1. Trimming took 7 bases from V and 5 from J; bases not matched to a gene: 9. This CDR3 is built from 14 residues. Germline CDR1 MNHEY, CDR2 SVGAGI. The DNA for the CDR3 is TGTGCCAGCACAACAGACAGGGGCAAGACTGAAGCTTTCTTT. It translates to CASTTDRGKTEAFF.

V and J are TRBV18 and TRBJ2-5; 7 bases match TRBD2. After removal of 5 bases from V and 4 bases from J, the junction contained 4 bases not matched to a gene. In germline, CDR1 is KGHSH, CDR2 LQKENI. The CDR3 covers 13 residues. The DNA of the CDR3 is TGTGCCAGCTCAGGGGGGGACCGAGAGACCCAGTACTTC. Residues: CASSGGDRETQYF.

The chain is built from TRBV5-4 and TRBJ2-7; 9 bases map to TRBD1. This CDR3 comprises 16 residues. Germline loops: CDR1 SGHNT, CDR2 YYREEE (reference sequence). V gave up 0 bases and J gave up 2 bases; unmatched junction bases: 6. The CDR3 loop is CASSLAGTGRTYEQYF. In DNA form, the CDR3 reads TGTGCCAGCAGCTTGGCCGGGACAGGGAGGACCTACGAGCAGTACTTC. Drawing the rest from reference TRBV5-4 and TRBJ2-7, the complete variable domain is ETGVTQSPTHLIKTRGQQVTLRCSSQSGHNTVSWYQQALGQGPQFIFQYYREEENGRGNFPPRFSGLQFPNYSSELNVNALELDDSALYLCASSLAGTGRTYEQYFGPGTRLTVT.

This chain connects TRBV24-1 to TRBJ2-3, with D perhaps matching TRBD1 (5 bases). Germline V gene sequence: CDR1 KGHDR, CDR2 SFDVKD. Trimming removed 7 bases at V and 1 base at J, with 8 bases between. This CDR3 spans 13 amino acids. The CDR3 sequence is CATSLTGTDTQYF. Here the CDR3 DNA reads TGTGCCACCAGCCTGACAGGCACAGATACGCAGTATTTT.